This T cell receptor (beta chain) was found in a study of T cell responses to AZD1222 COVID-19 vaccine (dated by TCRdb to the early 2020s). With respect to the entire study: AZD1222 recipients whose second dose came at about 4 weeks and those whose second dose came at about 12 weeks were combined into one group, since spike-specific TCR depth and breadth did not differ between the two schedules. Enrollment into the trials was organized by age into subgroups of 18-55, 56-69 and 70-plus years, and those subgroups contained roughly 150, 30 and 60 TCR-sequenced participants, respectively. TCR sequencing covered roughly 230 trial participants: about 210 given two doses of AZD1222 and 26 given two doses of MenACWY control vaccine. The paper's findings and limits, for the study overall: After two AZD1222 doses, spike-specific TCR breadth and depth were significantly higher than at day 0 and than in MenACWY recipients. Vaccine-associated CD4 TCRs spanned the whole spike protein, with dominant responses in regions 160-218 and 743-854. Conclusions about previously exposed vaccinees are limited because only a handful of AZD1222 recipients were SARS-CoV-2 seropositive at baseline. Because no samples from the day 14 peak response were available, repertoires could be characterized only after the peak T cell response. Most participants were white British and females outnumbered males, and the authors suggested that clonal diversity may have been underestimated. Reportedly, close to half of the unique spike-specific TCRs recognized epitopes lying outside the regions that are mutated in the B.1.351 and B.1.1.7 variants. In the small 56-69-year group, the increase in depth fell short of significance, most likely because of low power.

About this clone: Its antigen remains unidentified. No base quality values were provided; no much bigger clone lies one nucleotide off.

The cysteine opens and the phenylalanine closes a CDR3 of 13 amino acids. Solely the CDR3 DNA is kept, with 39 bases framed from the first base. Taken from the germline V gene, the CDR1 and CDR2 loops are MRHNA and SNTAGT. Between the V and J ends, shortened by 3 bases and 7 bases respectively, the junction contains 10 bases. This specimen's time point label, interpreted: baseline before first vaccination. Samples from vaccinated people were obtained from the UK trials COV001 and COV002, which included a single-blind randomized controlled phase 2/3 trial of AZD1222 (ChAdOx1 nCoV-19) in healthy adults. For TCRbeta chain sequencing, PBMC samples were collected from trial participants at day 0 and at day 28 after the second dose. The CDR3 regions of human TCRbeta chains were analyzed by immunosequencing. Per the authors' processing: TCRs in the repertoires were compared against a reference library of SARS-CoV-2-specific TCRs that had been generated with the MIRA antigen-specificity platform. Breadth was defined as the fraction of unique TCRs that were SARS-CoV-2-associated. Depth was defined as the fraction of total T cells that were SARS-CoV-2-associated. Using the MIRA data, every spike-specific TCR was mapped to the spike region that the TCR reacted to and assigned to either a CD4 or a CD8 class. Log10-transformed breadth and depth values were compared by one-way ANOVA with Sidak's multiple comparisons tests. The clones in this table, taken by TCRdb from immuneACCESS, are in-frame only. Not every clone is retained; where verified, under half of the shortfall comes from an unresolved V gene, and the cause of the rest is unknown. V, J and clone size are those of that table, while D and trimming were read from the DNA. The sample contains 110,000 to 150,000 clones, around 88% of them found a single time. Together, the top ten hold about 3% of the sample.

This receptor chain uses TRBV6-4 and TRBJ1-5, with the D segment identity uncertain. Source: peripheral blood, taken on day 0 of AZD1222 vaccination. This TCR was sampled from an adult in good health. The sequence in DNA is TGTGCCAGCAGTGAGGGCAGTAGGCAGCCCCAGCATTTT. Translated, it gives CASSEGSRQPQHF.